These 17 T cell receptor beta chains share one sample of origin, sequenced in a study of shared clonotypes between healthy human individuals. Assay used: immunoSEQ multiplex PCR; TCRdb lists only in-frame clones, some missing. In the table there are 550,000 to 850,000 clones, about 74% of which are singletons. The sequenced sample was memory CD4+ T cells sorted from blood. Documented subset: CD45RA-negative fraction. These receptors all stem from a woman younger than 45 in good health.

This clone came up a few times. This rearrangement joins TRBV10-3 to TRBJ1-1, with a tentative D call TRBD1 (6 bases). Germline loops: CDR1 ENHRY, CDR2 SYGVKD. V was trimmed by 6 bases and J by 3 bases, leaving 20 bases between them. The CDR3 runs to 16 residues. The CDR3 nucleotides read TGTGCCATCAGCACGGGGGTTACAGGGTGGGACACTGAAGCTTTCTTT. Its protein product is CAISTGVTGWDTEAFF.

The rearrangement uses TRBV10-2 and TRBJ2-1; D is unresolved. The CDR3 covers 17 residues. V was pared by 5 bases and J by 0 bases, with 17 bases between. Per the germline V gene, CDR1 is WSHSY and CDR2 is SAAADI. The CDR3 DNA follows: TGCGCCAGCAGTCGGCCCCCCCCCGGCCACTCCTACAATGAGCAGTTCTTC. It encodes CASSRPPPGHSYNEQFF.

V and J are TRBV28 and TRBJ1-3, with a weak D call TRBD1 (6 bases). V was pared by 8 bases and J by 0 bases, with 17 bases between. The CDR3 has 16 residues. Germline lookup yields CDR1 MDHEN and CDR2 SYDVKM. The CDR3: CASSPGAESSGNTIYF. CDR3 nucleotide sequence: TGTGCCAGCTCCCCAGGGGCGGAGAGCTCTGGAAACACCATATATTTT.

Concerning this clone itself: Different DNA sequences within this sample yield the same CDR3. V is TRBV5-1 and J is TRBJ2-3; possibly TRBD1 for D (5 bases). Trimming pared 0 bases from V and 3 bases from J, leaving 14 bases between. The length of the CDR3 is 16 residues. Germline loops: CDR1 SGHRS, CDR2 YFSETQ. The CDR3 loop reads CASSLAQGVVTDTQYF. The CDR3 DNA follows: TGCGCCAGCAGCTTGGCGCAGGGTGTCGTTACAGATACGCAGTATTTT.

V usage is TRBV11-1 and J usage is TRBJ2-1; possibly TRBD2 for D (6 bases). The CDR3 spans 14 residues. The germline V gene encodes CDR1 SGHAT and CDR2 FQDESV (reference sequence). V was cut by 1 base and J by 5 bases, with 9 bases left in between. For the CDR3, the DNA is TGTGCCAGCAGCTTAGGACTAGGAGACAATGAGCAGTTCTTC. This encodes CASSLGLGDNEQFF.

This chain connects TRBV5-1 to TRBJ1-3; D call uncertain. The V end lost 0 bases, the J end lost 9 bases, and 10 bases lay between the germline ends. There are 13 residues in the CDR3. The germline CDR1 and CDR2 sequences are SGHRS and YFSETQ. The CDR3 spells CASSLGLGGTIYF. For the CDR3, the DNA is TGCGCCAGCAGCTTGGGACTCGGTGGCACCATATATTTT.

The chain has TRBV30 and TRBJ2-5; D unclear. The J call is in doubt because the DNA end fits TRBJ2-7 better. The length of the CDR3 is 14 residues. Germline V gene sequence: CDR1 GTSNPN, CDR2 SVGIG (reference sequence). The CDR3 loop reads CAWSLRVYRFEQYF. In DNA, the CDR3 is TGTGCCTGGAGTCTTAGAGTCTACAGATTCGAGCAGTACTTC.

Points on this clone: Additional DNA sequences in this sample encode the identical CDR3. V is TRBV5-1 and J is TRBJ2-7; 8 bases fit TRBD2. V was pared by 2 bases and J by 5 bases, with 3 bases of the junction left unmatched. CDR1 is SGHRS, CDR2 YFSETQ, per germline. There are 13 residues in the CDR3. CDR3 nucleotides: TGCGCCAGCAGCTTAGGGACTAGTGACGAGCAGTACTTC. Translation: CASSLGTSDEQYF.

This chain uses TRBV27 with TRBJ1-5; 7 bases are a match to TRBD1. The germline V gene encodes CDR1 MNHEY and CDR2 SMNVEV (reference sequence). The CDR3 covers 15 residues. V shed 0 bases and J 4 bases; nucleotides not matched to a gene: 3. This chain's CDR3 is CASSLSWDRNQPQHF. In DNA, the CDR3 is TGTGCCAGCAGTTTATCGTGGGACAGAAATCAGCCCCAGCATTTT.

This chain joins TRBV27 and TRBJ2-2; a possible D gene is TRBD1 (6 bases). Trimming stripped 6 bases from V and 8 bases from J, with 13 bases between. In germline, CDR1 is MNHEY, CDR2 SMNVEV (reference sequence). The CDR3 contains 13 residues. CDR3 amino acids: CASRATGPGELFF. The CDR3 DNA is TGTGCCAGCAGAGCCACAGGGCCGGGGGAGCTGTTTTTT.

The chain couples TRBV11-2 to TRBJ2-1; possible D gene TRBD2, 5 bases. Trimming took 0 bases from V and 1 from J, leaving 7 bases between them. Germline CDR1 and CDR2: SGHAT and FQNNGV. There are 15 residues in the CDR3. CDR3: CASSLERASYNEQFF. CDR3 bases: TGTGCCAGCAGCTTAGAGAGGGCATCCTACAATGAGCAGTTCTTC.

This sequence joins TRBV5-1 and TRBJ2-2; 9 bases agree with TRBD2. The germline V gene encodes CDR1 SGHRS and CDR2 YFSETQ. This CDR3 spans 14 amino acids. With 4 bases clipped from V and 8 bases from J, the junction kept 6 bases outside the gene matches. CDR3 sequence: CASSTLAGEGELFF. The CDR3 DNA is TGCGCCAGCAGCACCTTAGCGGGAGAAGGGGAGCTGTTTTTT. Using reference TRBV5-1 and TRBJ2-2 for the parts outside the CDR3, the full variable domain is KAGVTQTPRYLIKTRGQQVTLSCSPISGHRSVSWYQQTPGQGLQFLFEYFSETQRNKGNFPGRFSGRQFSNSRSEMNVSTLELGDSALYLCASSTLAGEGELFFGEGSRLTVL.

The chain couples TRBV28 to TRBJ1-5, with 10 bases aligning to TRBD1. This CDR3 is 17 amino acids long. Per the germline V gene, CDR1 is MDHEN and CDR2 is SYDVKM. Trimming took 2 bases from V and 5 from J; bases not matched to a gene: 9. The CDR3 sequence: CASSLRFRQGAYQPQHF. CDR3 nucleotides: TGTGCCAGCAGTTTAAGATTTCGACAGGGGGCATATCAGCCCCAGCATTTT.

The V call is TRBV29-1, the J call TRBJ2-1; TRBD2 aligns across 11 bases. The CDR3 consists of 15 residues. Germline CDR1 reads SQVTM; CDR2 reads ANQGSEA. Trimming at V came to 4 bases and at J to 5 bases, leaving 7 bases not matched to a gene. The CDR3: CSVGKLAGGNNEQFF. The CDR3 DNA is TGCAGCGTTGGGAAGCTAGCGGGAGGAAACAATGAGCAGTTCTTC.

CDR3 loop: CASSFVQETEAFF. The CDR3 bases are TGTGCCAGCAGCTTCGTTCAGGAGACTGAAGCTTTCTTT. The rearrangement uses TRBV5-5 and TRBJ1-1; D unresolved. Germline V CDR1 and CDR2: SGHKS, YYEKEE (reference sequence). Between the trimmed V and J ends, which lost 2 bases and 5 bases, there was a span of 10 bases. This CDR3 comprises 13 residues.

This clone was seen only once. The V and J genes are TRBV27 and TRBJ2-2; 13 bases are a match to TRBD2. There are 18 residues in the CDR3. With V trimmed by 10 bases and J by 4 bases, 15 bases remained unmatched. Germline V gene data show CDR1 as MNHEY and CDR2 as SMNVEV (reference sequence). The CDR3 DNA is TGTGCCACATCCTTCACTCGACTAGCGGGAGGATCCACCGGGGAGCTGTTTTTT. It yields the protein CATSFTRLAGGSTGELFF.

The chain links TRBV7-9 to TRBJ2-4, with 9 bases identical to TRBD2. The germline CDR1 and CDR2 sequences are SEHNR and FQNEAQ (reference sequence). The CDR3 is 18 residues long. Trimming at V came to 1 base and at J to 2 bases, leaving 9 bases not matched to a gene. Here the CDR3 DNA reads TGTGCCAGCAGCTTAGGGGTTAGCGGGAGTAAGTCCAAAAACATTCAGTACTTC. Residues: CASSLGVSGSKSKNIQYF. The whole variable domain, filled in from reference TRBV7-9 and TRBJ2-4, reads DTGVSQNPRHKITKRGQNVTFRCDPISEHNRLYWYRQTLGQGPEFLTYFQNEAQLEKSRLLSDRFSAERPKGSFSTLEIQRTEQGDSAMYLCASSLGVSGSKSKNIQYFGAGTRLSVL.